This passage covers 20 T cell receptor beta chains from one sample sequenced in a study of T cells after yellow fever vaccination. TCRdb re-analysed the 5' RACE reads in MiXCR, keeping a single row per CDR3 protein. The sample yields 300,000 to 350,000 distinct CDR3 sequences, about 4.5% seen once. Sample: PBMCs, taken 15 days after the yellow fever booster vaccination. Every receptor here comes from a man in his late teens or twenties who received the YFV17D yellow fever vaccine.

The chain is built from TRBV7-8 and TRBJ2-7; TRBD2 might be the D (7 bases). V lost 7 bases and J 7 bases, leaving 29 bases between the germline ends. Looked up from germline, CDR1 is SGHVS and CDR2 is FQNEAQ. This CDR3 is 17 amino acids long. The CDR3 protein is CASTERGAGASTWEQYF. In DNA form, the CDR3 reads TGTGCCAGCACCGAGAGGGGGGCGGGGGCGTCGACCTGGGAGCAGTACTTC.

The chain employs TRBV7-6 and TRBJ2-3, with 8 nucleotides matching TRBD2. The CDR3 extends over 16 amino acids. Trimming removed 2 bases from V and 2 bases from J; junction bases left unmatched: 6. Germline V lookup: CDR1 SGHVS, CDR2 FNYEAQ. For the CDR3, the DNA is TGTGCCAGCAGCTTACTAGCGGGCGCTGACACAGATACGCAGTATTTT. As protein: CASSLLAGADTDTQYF.

This clonotype was counted ten times or more. The chain joins TRBV4-3 to TRBJ1-1; perhaps TRBD1 as D (6 bases). V was clipped by 1 base and J by 4 bases, with 13 bases between them. Per the germline V gene, CDR1 is LGHNA and CDR2 is YSLEER. This CDR3 has 15 amino acids. CDR3 sequence reads: CASSQVPGATTEAFF. The DNA for the CDR3 is TGCGCCAGCAGCCAAGTTCCGGGGGCGACCACTGAAGCTTTCTTT.

This clonotype was observed at least ten times. J is TRBJ2-2 and V is TRBV4-1; TRBD2 agrees at 13 bases. V lost 1 base and J lost 5; bases outside the gene matches: 7. Germline CDR1 MGHRA, CDR2 YSYEKL. This CDR3 has 18 amino acids. CDR3 nucleotides: TGCGCCAGCAGCCAAGTTCGACTAGCGGGGGGTTATACCGGGGAGCTGTTTTTT. Its protein is CASSQVRLAGGYTGELFF.

This clonotype was seen a few times. The chain is built from TRBV5-1 and TRBJ2-5, with a possible D match to TRBD2 (6 bases). In germline, CDR1 is SGHRS, CDR2 YFSETQ. CDR3 length: 14 amino acids. Trimming cost V 4 bases and J 4 bases, with 14 bases left between them. In nucleotides, the CDR3 is TGCGCCAGCAGCATGGTGGACGGGAGAGAGACCCAGTACTTC. Amino acid sequence: CASSMVDGRETQYF.

This clonotype has at least ten counts. V is TRBV7-9 and J is TRBJ2-5, with a weak D call TRBD1 (6 bases). Trimming took off 5 bases at V and 0 bases at J, with 13 bases between the two ends. The CDR3 is 15 residues long. Germline CDR1 SEHNR, CDR2 FQNEAQ (reference sequence). CDR3 bases: TGTGCCAGCAGCCGGACAGTTCCGTACCAAGAGACCCAGTACTTC. Residues: CASSRTVPYQETQYF.

This clonotype was observed many times. The rearrangement uses TRBV6-2 or TRBV6-3 and TRBJ1-5, with D unclear. V was trimmed by 2 bases and J by 4 bases, leaving 6 bases between them. The CDR3 length is 13 residues. Germline CDR1 MNHEY, CDR2 SVGEGT. CDR3 coding DNA: TGTGCCAGCAGTTACGTAGCGAATCAGCCCCAGCATTTT. Its translation is CASSYVANQPQHF.

This clonotype was seen only a few times. The rearrangement uses TRBV18 and TRBJ1-5, with D perhaps matching TRBD1 (5 bases). This CDR3 spans 13 amino acids. Looked up from germline, CDR1 is KGHSH and CDR2 is LQKENI. Trimming pared 6 bases from V and 5 bases from J, leaving 11 bases between. As DNA, the CDR3 is TGTGCCAGCTCTGACTTGGGGGATCAGCCCCAGCATTTT. It encodes CASSDLGDQPQHF.

This chain links TRBV15 with TRBJ2-3; 7 bases agree with TRBD2. The length of the CDR3 is 14 residues. Germline trimming cut 9 bases from V and 2 bases from J; bases unmatched to any gene: 8. The germline CDR1 and CDR2 sequences are LNHNV and YYDKDF (reference sequence). This CDR3 reads CATGPGLHTDTQYF. DNA for the CDR3: TGTGCCACGGGACCGGGACTACACACAGATACGCAGTATTTT. The full variable domain, completed using reference TRBV15 and TRBJ2-3, is DAMVIQNPRYQVTQFGKPVTLSCSQTLNHNVMYWYQQKSSQAPKLLFHYYDKDFNNEADTPDNFQSRRPNTSFCFLDIRSPGLGDTAMYLCATGPGLHTDTQYFGPGTRLTVL.

This clonotype was seen a few times. The chain couples TRBV20-1 to TRBJ2-3; 8 bases align to TRBD2. V shed 0 bases, J shed 2 bases, and the junction held 4 bases outside the gene matches. CDR3 size: 15 residues. CDR1 DFQATT and CDR2 SNEGSKA come from the germline V gene (reference sequence). The DNA for the CDR3 is TGCAGTGCTAGAGATTTAGCGGGGCTCACAGATACGCAGTATTTT. It is translated as CSARDLAGLTDTQYF.

This clonotype was seen a handful of times. V usage is TRBV7-9 and J usage is TRBJ1-1; a possible D gene is TRBD1 (6 bases). Trimming took off 6 bases at V and 7 bases at J, with 15 bases between the two ends. The CDR3 runs 13 residues. Germline CDR1 is SEHNR and CDR2 is FQNEAQ (reference sequence). CDR3 sequence (DNA): TGTGCCAGCAGTTTTGACAGGCCACTTGAAGCTTTCTTT. Translation gives CASSFDRPLEAFF.

This clonotype was seen repeatedly, ten times or more. The chain recombines TRBV7-2 with TRBJ2-5; 9 bases align to TRBD2. CDR3 length: 15 residues. V shed 1 base and J 2 bases; nucleotides not matched to a gene: 2. Germline V gene lookup returns CDR1 SGHTA and CDR2 FQGNSA. The CDR3 DNA is TGTGCCAGCAGCTTAGATGCGGGGGGGCAAGAGACCCAGTACTTC. As protein: CASSLDAGGQETQYF.

This clonotype was observed many times. This chain links TRBV7-2 with TRBJ1-2; perhaps TRBD1 as D (5 bases). The CDR3 runs 15 residues. Trimming took 2 bases from V and 4 from J, leaving 14 bases between them. Per germline, CDR1 SGHTA and CDR2 FQGNSA. CDR3 protein: CASSLYGQGGYGYTF. The CDR3 DNA reads TGTGCCAGCAGCTTATATGGGCAGGGAGGCTATGGCTACACCTTC. The full variable domain, completed using reference TRBV7-2 and TRBJ1-2, is GAGVSQSPSNKVTEKGKDVELRCDPISGHTALYWYRQSLGQGLEFLIYFQGNSAPDKSGLPSDRFSAERTGGSVSTLTIQRTQQEDSAVYLCASSLYGQGGYGYTFGSGTRLTVV.

Notes on this clonotype: A much bigger clone sits one base away, suggesting this may be a read error. This chain connects TRBV12-3 or TRBV12-4 to TRBJ2-3; 9 nucleotides align to TRBD2. CDR3 length: 14 amino acids. CDR3 DNA sequence: TGTGCCAGCGTGCGGGGGGGTGTAACAGTTACGCAGTATTTT. Residues: CASVRGGVTVTQYF.

This clonotype was detected many times. This rearrangement joins TRBV20-1 to TRBJ2-2; the D gene could be TRBD1 or TRBD2 (5 bases each). Germline V lookup: CDR1 DFQATT, CDR2 SNEGSKA (reference sequence). V was shortened by 3 bases and J by 3 bases, with 17 bases between the two germline ends. This CDR3 is built from 16 residues. In DNA, the CDR3 is TGCAGTGCTAGTGGAGGTCAGGGCGTTTACACCGGGGAGCTGTTTTTT. Translated: CSASGGQGVYTGELFF.

This clonotype came up a few times. CDR3 residues: CASSSIGTTVEAFF. Written as DNA, the CDR3 is TGTGCCAGCAGTTCCATAGGGACGACAGTTGAAGCTTTCTTT. This chain joins TRBV27 and TRBJ1-1, with a tentative D call TRBD1 (5 bases). V was clipped by 4 bases and J by 7 bases, with 16 bases between them. This CDR3 region has 14 residues. Germline V gene sequence: CDR1 MNHEY, CDR2 SMNVEV (reference sequence).

This clonotype was found many times. This chain connects TRBV4-1 to TRBJ2-1; no reliable D call. Trimming left V 4 bases short and J 5 bases short, with 12 bases between. The CDR3 is 14 amino acids. CDR1 MGHRA and CDR2 YSYEKL come from the germline V gene. This CDR3 is CASSPRRTDNEQFF. The CDR3 DNA sequence: TGCGCCAGCAGCCCACGCCGGACCGACAATGAGCAGTTCTTC.

Many counts were recorded for this clonotype. The rearrangement joins TRBV7-2 to TRBJ2-3; 9 bases are a match to TRBD2. This CDR3 region has 16 residues. Losses at the gene ends were 4 bases for V and 1 base for J; bases not matched to a gene: 6. Germline CDR1 SGHTA, CDR2 FQGNSA. The CDR3: CASSSYAGGGTDTQYF. The CDR3 bases are TGTGCCAGCAGCTCTTACGCGGGGGGGGGCACAGATACGCAGTATTTT.

This rearrangement joins TRBV28 to TRBJ1-5, with a tentative D call TRBD1 (6 bases). There are 13 residues in the CDR3. CDR1 is MDHEN, CDR2 SYDVKM, per germline. V was clipped by 8 bases and J by 6 bases, with 14 bases between them. The CDR3 region is CASGPSGVQPQHF. CDR3 coding DNA: TGTGCCAGCGGCCCCTCAGGGGTTCAGCCCCAGCATTTT.

This chain joins TRBV7-6 and TRBJ1-1; D ambiguous. The CDR3 extends over 14 amino acids. The V gene lost 4 bases and the J gene lost 6 bases, with 15 bases spanning the gap. From germline, CDR1 is SGHVS and CDR2 FNYEAQ. CDR3 region: CASSSGNPAAEAFF. CDR3 sequence (DNA): TGTGCCAGCAGCTCCGGCAACCCGGCCGCTGAAGCTTTCTTT. The full variable domain, in which reference TRBV7-6 and TRBJ1-1 provide the parts outside the CDR3, is GAGVSQSPRYKVTKRGQDVALRCDPISGHVSLYWYRQALGQGPEFLTYFNYEAQQDKSGLPNDRFSAERPEGSISTLTIQRTEQRDSAMYRCASSSGNPAAEAFFGQGTRLTVV.